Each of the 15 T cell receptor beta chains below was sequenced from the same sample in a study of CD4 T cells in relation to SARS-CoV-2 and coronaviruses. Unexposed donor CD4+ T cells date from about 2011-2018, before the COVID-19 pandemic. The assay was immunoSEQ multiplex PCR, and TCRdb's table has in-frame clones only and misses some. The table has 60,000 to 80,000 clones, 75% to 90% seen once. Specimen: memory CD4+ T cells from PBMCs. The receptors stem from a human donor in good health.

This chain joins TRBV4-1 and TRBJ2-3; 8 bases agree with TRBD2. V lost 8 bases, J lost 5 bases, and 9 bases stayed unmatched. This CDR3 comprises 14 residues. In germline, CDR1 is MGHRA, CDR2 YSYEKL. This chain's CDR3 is CASRGGNPRDTQYF. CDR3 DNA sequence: TGCGCCAGCCGCGGGGGGAATCCAAGAGATACGCAGTATTTT.

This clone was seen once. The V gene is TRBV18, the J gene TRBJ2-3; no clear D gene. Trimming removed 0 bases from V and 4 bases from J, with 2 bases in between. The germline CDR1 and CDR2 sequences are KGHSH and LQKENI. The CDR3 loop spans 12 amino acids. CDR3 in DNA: TGTGCCAGCTCACCACCGGCAGATACGCAGTATTTT. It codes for CASSPPADTQYF.

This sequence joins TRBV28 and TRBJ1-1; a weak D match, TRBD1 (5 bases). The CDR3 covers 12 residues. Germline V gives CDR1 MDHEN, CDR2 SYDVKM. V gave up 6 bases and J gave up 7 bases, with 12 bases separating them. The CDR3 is CASRRGVVEAFF. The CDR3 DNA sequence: TGTGCCAGCAGAAGGGGAGTGGTTGAAGCTTTCTTT.

The CDR3: CASSLNRGETEAFF. Written as DNA, the CDR3 is TGTGCCAGCAGCTTGAACAGGGGGGAGACTGAAGCTTTCTTT. The V gene is TRBV7-6, the J gene TRBJ1-1, with TRBD1 identical over 8 bases. J lost 5 bases, V lost 3 bases, and 5 bases had no gene match. The germline V gene encodes CDR1 SGHVS and CDR2 FNYEAQ. The CDR3 covers 14 residues.

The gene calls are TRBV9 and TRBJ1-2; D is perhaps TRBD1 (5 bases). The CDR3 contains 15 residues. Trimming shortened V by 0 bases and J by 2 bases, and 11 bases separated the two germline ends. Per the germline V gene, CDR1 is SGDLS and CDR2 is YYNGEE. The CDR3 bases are TGTGCCAGCAGCGTAGATCCGGGGCTCAACTATGGCTACACCTTC. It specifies CASSVDPGLNYGYTF.

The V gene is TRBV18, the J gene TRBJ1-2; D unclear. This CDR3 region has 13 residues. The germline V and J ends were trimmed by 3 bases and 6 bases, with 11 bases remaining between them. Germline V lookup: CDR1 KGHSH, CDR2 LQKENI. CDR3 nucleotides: TGTGCCAGCTCACCGCGACCTTCCGATGGCTACACCTTC. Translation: CASSPRPSDGYTF.

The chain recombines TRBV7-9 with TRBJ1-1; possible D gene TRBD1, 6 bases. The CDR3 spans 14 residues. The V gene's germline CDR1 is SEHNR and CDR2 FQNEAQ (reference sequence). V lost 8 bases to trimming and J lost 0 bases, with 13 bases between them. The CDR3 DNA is TGTGCCAGCGGACAGCAGGCAGTGAACACTGAAGCTTTCTTT. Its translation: CASGQQAVNTEAFF.

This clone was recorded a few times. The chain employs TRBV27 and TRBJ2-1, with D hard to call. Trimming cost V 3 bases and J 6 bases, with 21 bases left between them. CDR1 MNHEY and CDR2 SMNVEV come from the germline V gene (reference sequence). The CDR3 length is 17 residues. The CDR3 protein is CASSFNVKAVGPNEQFF. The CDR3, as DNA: TGTGCCAGCAGTTTTAACGTCAAGGCGGTCGGGCCCAATGAGCAGTTCTTC.

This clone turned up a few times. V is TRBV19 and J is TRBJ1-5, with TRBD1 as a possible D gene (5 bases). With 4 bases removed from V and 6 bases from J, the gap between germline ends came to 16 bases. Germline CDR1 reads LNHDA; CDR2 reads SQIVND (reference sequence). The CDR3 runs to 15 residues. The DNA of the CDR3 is TGTGCCAGTAGTACAGGGTGGAAGATGGCTCAGCCCCAGCATTTT. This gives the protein CASSTGWKMAQPQHF.

The CDR3 nucleotides are TGTGCCAGCAGTTCTAGGGACAGATACTACGAGCAGTACTTC. Translation gives CASSSRDRYYEQYF. V and J are TRBV6-5 and TRBJ2-7, with 7 nucleotides matching TRBD1. V trimming: 4 bases; J trimming: 3 bases; junction bases outside the gene matches: 6. The CDR3 covers 14 residues. The germline V gene has CDR1 MNHEY and CDR2 SVGAGI.

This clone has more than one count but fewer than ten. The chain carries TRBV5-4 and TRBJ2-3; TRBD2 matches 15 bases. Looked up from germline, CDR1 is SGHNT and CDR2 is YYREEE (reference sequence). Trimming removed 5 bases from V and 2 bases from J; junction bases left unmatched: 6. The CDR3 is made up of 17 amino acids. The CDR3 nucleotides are TGTGCCAGCAGGCCCGGACTAGCGGGAGGGAACACAGATACGCAGTATTTT. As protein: CASRPGLAGGNTDTQYF.

CDR3 region: CASKAALNYGYTF. DNA of the CDR3: TGTGCCAGTAAGGCTGCCTTGAACTATGGCTACACCTTC. V gene TRBV19 combines with J gene TRBJ1-2; D unresolved. The V end was cut by 7 bases, the J end by 2 bases, with 11 bases between. The V gene's germline CDR1 is LNHDA and CDR2 SQIVND (reference sequence). The CDR3 contains 13 residues.

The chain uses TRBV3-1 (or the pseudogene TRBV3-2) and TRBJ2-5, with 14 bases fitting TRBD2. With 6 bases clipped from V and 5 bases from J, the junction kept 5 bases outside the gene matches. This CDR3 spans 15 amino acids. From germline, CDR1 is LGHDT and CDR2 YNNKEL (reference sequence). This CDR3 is CASSKTSGGVETQYF. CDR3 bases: TGTGCCAGCAGTAAGACTAGCGGGGGGGTTGAGACCCAGTACTTC.

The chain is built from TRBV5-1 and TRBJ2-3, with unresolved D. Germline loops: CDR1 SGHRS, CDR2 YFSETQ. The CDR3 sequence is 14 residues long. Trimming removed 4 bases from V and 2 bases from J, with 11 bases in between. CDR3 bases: TGCGCCAGCAGCGAGACTGTGAACACAGATACGCAGTATTTT. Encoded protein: CASSETVNTDTQYF.

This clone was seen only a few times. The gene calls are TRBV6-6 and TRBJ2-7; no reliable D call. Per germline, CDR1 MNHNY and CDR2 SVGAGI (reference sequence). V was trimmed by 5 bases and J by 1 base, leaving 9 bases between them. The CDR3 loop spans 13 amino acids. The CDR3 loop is CASSQPPSYEQYF. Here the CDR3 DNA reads TGTGCCAGCAGTCAACCCCCATCCTACGAGCAGTACTTC.